This T cell receptor beta chain was documented in a study of post-analysis software for immune sequencing data. At least ten counts were recorded for this clonotype. What it binds is unknown. Study-level findings and limits: Normalized Chao1 diversity in multiple sclerosis patients fell significantly below that of controls. Comparison of patients with controls showed 4 to 6 TRBV segments more frequent in patients, TRBV5-6, TRBV5-1 and TRBV20-1 among them.

Unique molecular identifiers tagged the TCR beta cDNA libraries. TCRdb re-called the PCR reads with MiXCR, one entry per CDR3 protein. This table has roughly 180,000 distinct CDR3 sequences, approximately 28% appearing once. The CDR3 contains 13 residues. V gave up 0 bases and J gave up 9 bases, with 9 bases separating them. The germline gives CDR1 MNHEY, CDR2 SVGAGI. Specimen: blood. The V and J genes are TRBV6-5 and TRBJ2-1; D unresolved. This clonotype originated in a girl aged 10-17 years with multiple sclerosis. The CDR3 nucleotides read TGTGCCAGCAGTTACTCGGGCCGGACTGAGCAGTTCTTC. Translating it yields CASSYSGRTEQFF.